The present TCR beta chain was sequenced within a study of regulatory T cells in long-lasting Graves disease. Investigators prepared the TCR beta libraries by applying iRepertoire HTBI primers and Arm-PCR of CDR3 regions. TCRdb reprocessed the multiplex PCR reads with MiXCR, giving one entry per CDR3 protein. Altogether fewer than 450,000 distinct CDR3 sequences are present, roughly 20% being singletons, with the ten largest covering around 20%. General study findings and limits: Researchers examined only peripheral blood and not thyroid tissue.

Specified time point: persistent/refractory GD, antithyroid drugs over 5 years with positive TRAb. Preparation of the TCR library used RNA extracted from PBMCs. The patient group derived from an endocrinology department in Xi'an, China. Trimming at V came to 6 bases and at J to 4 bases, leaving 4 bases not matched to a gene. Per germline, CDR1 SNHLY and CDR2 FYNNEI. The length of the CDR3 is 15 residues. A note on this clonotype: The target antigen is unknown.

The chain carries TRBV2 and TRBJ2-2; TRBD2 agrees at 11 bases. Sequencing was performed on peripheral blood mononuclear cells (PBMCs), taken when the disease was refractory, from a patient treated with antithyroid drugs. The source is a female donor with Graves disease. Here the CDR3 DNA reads TGTGCCAGCAGACAAGGGACTAGCGGCACCGGGGAGCTGTTTTTT. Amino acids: CASRQGTSGTGELFF.